This T cell receptor (beta chain) was identified during a study of long-term antiretroviral therapy in people with HIV. An immunoSEQ assay, version v3.0, was performed at survey level. TCRdb keeps only in-frame clones here, not all; method: immunoSEQ multiplex PCR. The profile covers 20,000 or so clones, with over 70% appearing a single time and around 9.9% taken by the ten largest. The ends were cut back, 3 bases at V and 4 bases at J, with 7 bases in the middle. The CDR3 contains 13 residues. Germline V gives CDR1 LNHNV, CDR2 YYDKDF (reference sequence). This clonotype was sampled from a young man with HIV. The rearrangement links TRBV15 to TRBJ1-3; possible D gene TRBD1, 5 bases. Sequenced material: unsorted PBMCs, taken 0.5 years before starting antiretroviral therapy. CDR3 in amino acids: CATSRTEGNTIYF. The CDR3 nucleotides are TGTGCCACCAGCAGGACAGAAGGAAACACCATATATTTT.